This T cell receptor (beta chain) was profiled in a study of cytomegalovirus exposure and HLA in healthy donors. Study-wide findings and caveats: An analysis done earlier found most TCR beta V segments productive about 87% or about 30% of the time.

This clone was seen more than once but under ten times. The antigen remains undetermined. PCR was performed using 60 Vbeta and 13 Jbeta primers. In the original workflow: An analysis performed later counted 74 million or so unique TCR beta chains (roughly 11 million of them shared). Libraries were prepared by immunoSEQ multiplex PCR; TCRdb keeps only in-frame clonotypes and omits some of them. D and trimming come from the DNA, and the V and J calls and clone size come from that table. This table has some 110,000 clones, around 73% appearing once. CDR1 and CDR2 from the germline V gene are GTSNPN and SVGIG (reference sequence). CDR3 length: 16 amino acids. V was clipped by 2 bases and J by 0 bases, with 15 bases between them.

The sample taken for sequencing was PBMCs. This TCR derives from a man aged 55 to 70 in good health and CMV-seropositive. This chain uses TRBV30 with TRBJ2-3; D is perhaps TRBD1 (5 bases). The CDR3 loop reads CAWSIAGRASTDTQYF. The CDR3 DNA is TGTGCCTGGAGTATCGCCGGCAGGGCTAGCACAGATACGCAGTATTTT.